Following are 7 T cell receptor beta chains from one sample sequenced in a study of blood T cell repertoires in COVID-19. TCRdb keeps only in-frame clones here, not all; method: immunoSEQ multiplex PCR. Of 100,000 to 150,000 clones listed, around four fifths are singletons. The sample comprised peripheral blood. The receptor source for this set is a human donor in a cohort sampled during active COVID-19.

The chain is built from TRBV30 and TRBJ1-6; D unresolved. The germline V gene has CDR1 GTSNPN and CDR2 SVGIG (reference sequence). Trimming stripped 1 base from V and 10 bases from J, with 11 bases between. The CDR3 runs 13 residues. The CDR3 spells CAWSGGGESPLHF. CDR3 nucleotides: TGTGCCTGGAGTGGTGGAGGAGAGTCACCCCTCCACTTT.

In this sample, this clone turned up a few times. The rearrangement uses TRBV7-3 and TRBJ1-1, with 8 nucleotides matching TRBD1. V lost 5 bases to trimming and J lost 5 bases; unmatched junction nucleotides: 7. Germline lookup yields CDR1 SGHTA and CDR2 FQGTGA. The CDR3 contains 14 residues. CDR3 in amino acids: CASSQTGGLTEAFF. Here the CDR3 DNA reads TGTGCCAGCAGCCAAACAGGGGGTTTAACTGAAGCTTTCTTT.

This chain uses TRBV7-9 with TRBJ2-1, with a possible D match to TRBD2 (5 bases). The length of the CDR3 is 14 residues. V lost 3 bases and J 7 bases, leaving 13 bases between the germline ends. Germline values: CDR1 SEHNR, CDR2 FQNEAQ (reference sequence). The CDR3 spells CASSFYLARNEQFF. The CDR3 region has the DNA TGTGCCAGCAGCTTTTATCTAGCTAGGAATGAGCAGTTCTTC.

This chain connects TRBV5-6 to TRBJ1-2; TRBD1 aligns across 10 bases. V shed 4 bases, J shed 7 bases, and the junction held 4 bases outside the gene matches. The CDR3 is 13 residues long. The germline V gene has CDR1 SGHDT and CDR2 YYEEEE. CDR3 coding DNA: TGTGCCAGCAGCACGGACAGGGGGGCTGGCTACACCTTC. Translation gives CASSTDRGAGYTF.

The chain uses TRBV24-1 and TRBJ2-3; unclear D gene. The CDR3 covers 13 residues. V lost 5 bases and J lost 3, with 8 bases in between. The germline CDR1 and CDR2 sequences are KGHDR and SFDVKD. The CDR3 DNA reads TGTGCCACCAGTGGGCCAGCGACAGATACGCAGTATTTT. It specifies CATSGPATDTQYF.

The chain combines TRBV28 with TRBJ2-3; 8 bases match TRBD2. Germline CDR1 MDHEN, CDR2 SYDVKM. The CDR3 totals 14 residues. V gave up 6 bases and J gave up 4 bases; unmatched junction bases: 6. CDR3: CASRSRGVADTQYF. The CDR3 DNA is TGTGCCAGCAGGTCGCGGGGGGTGGCAGATACGCAGTATTTT.

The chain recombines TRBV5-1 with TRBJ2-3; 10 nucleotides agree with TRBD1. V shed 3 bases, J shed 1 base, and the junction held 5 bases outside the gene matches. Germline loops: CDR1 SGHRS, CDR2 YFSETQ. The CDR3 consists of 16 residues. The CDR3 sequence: CASSYGQGGGTDTQYF. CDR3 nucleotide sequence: TGCGCCAGCAGCTACGGACAGGGGGGTGGCACAGATACGCAGTATTTT.